This T cell receptor beta chain was recovered during a study of high-grade serous ovarian cancer treatment subgroups (dated by TCRdb to the early 2020s). For the wider study: On average, sequencing produced more than 13,000 reads and 6,500 to 7,500 unique TCR beta rearrangements for each sample. TCR beta repertoires were profiled in patients with high-grade serous ovarian cancer who were grouped, under a laparoscopic triage algorithm, by complete gross resection or by neoadjuvant chemotherapy response. The 30-patient cohort included around 10 patients with no residual disease after primary surgery (R0), around 10 excellent NACT responders, and around 10 poor NACT responders. Each patient contributed one primary tumor and two metastatic tumor samples, giving under 95 samples in total. What the study reported, not specific to this receptor: Repertoire similarity between tumors from the same patient ranged from about 0.1 to 0.8, while tumors from different patients showed almost no similarity. TCR clonal relatedness was found to be positively correlated with neoantigen level and, by trend, with copy number variation and mutation load derived from whole-genome sequencing. Bulk tumor TCR sequencing lacked spatial information, limiting insight into HGSC tumor complexity and diversity. The TCR repertoire analyses centered on CDR3, leaving CDR1 and CDR2 unanalyzed.

The germline V gene encodes CDR1 MDHEN and CDR2 SYDVKM. The cysteine opens and the phenylalanine closes a CDR3 of 13 amino acids. Here the CDR3 DNA is all that survives: 39 bases in frame from base 1. The V end gives up 11 bases and the J end 6 bases, leaving 11 bases in the junction not matched to a gene. Tumor samples were obtained before definitive surgery or chemotherapy. Genomic DNA was extracted by the MD Anderson Biospecimen Extraction Resource, and TCR sequencing was done by the MD Anderson Cancer Genomics Laboratory. Notes on this clone: Its antigen specificity is not known. No much larger clone exists at a distance of one base, and base qualities are not known.

The 85 to 90 tumor samples underwent high-throughput TCR profiling with ImmunoSEQ. The paper's data handling went like this. Repertoire diversity metrics included richness (unique productive sequences), clonality, evenness and relatedness; Bhattacharyya coefficient assessed similarity between samples. A sensitivity analysis excluded TCRs with fewer than two reads and gave consistent conclusions. The table was pulled from immuneACCESS by TCRdb, which kept in-frame rearrangements only. Such tables lose some clones; where checked, under half of the loss comes from unresolved V genes, and the rest has no known cause. That table supplies the V and J calls and clone size; D and trimming were determined from the DNA. This sample is represented by 2,500 to 3,000 clones; about 77% of them were singletons. The ten largest clonotypes hold roughly 4.8% of the sample.

The receptor was isolated from a human donor with high-grade serous ovarian cancer. Material for sequencing was tumor tissue. The V gene is TRBV28 and the J gene is TRBJ1-1; 8 bases in the junction line up with TRBD1. The CDR3 protein is CAGAQGGRSEAFF. In nucleotide form, the sequence is TGTGCCGGTGCACAGGGGGGGCGGTCTGAAGCTTTCTTT.